The clone carrying this T cell receptor (beta chain) appeared a few times. Sequencing used immunoSEQ multiplex PCR; TCRdb keeps in-frame clones, though not all of them. The sample has about 220,000 clones; around 80% are singletons. Those who participated ranged in age from roughly 18 to 90 years and resided in 24 US areas. Resolution of symptoms, clearance, or two negative PCRs was present in recovered Cohort 3 donors. The data stem from a study of blood T cell repertoires in COVID-19. Study-wide context: Both acute and convalescent COVID-19 samples were obtained from the United States, Italy and Spain. T cells, B-cell-depleted T cells, or PBMCs provided the cDNA or gDNA that served as material.

V dropped 4 bases and J dropped 7; count of bases not matched to a gene: 9. This CDR3 is built from 16 residues. Germline lookup yields CDR1 LGHNA and CDR2 YSLEER. The chain carries TRBV4-3 and TRBJ1-5, with 11 bases that match TRBD1. Sequencing was carried out using PBMCs or T cells enriched from blood (not recorded which). The clonotype originates from a man in his forties who had recovered from COVID-19. The CDR3, as DNA: TGCGCCAGCAGCCGATCCTGGACAGGGGGCCTACAGCCCCAGCATTTT. This sequence encodes CASSRSWTGGLQPQHF.